This T cell receptor beta chain was obtained from a study of CD8+ T cells in alopecia areata. Treatment here: oral pan-JAK inhibitor, 5-10 mg twice daily. In its sample, this clone was seen a few times. The CDR3 length is 13 residues. CDR1 and CDR2 from the germline V gene are LNHDA and SQIVND (reference sequence). The V gene lost 5 bases and the J gene lost 5 bases, with 10 bases spanning the gap. Extraction and reverse transcription of RNA yielded cDNA as the sequencing template. The table came from immunoSEQ multiplex PCR; TCRdb's copy has only in-frame clones and leaves some out. The sample has roughly 100,000 clones; under 90% are singletons.

This chain links TRBV19 with TRBJ2-1; D uncertain. The sequence came from a human donor with alopecia areata. The specimen comprised CD8+ T cells sorted from blood, sampled between weeks 30 and 35, from a patient treated with tofacitinib. The CDR3 DNA reads TGTGCCAGTAGTCTTCCGGATAACAATGAGCAGTTCTTC. Amino acids: CASSLPDNNEQFF.